The TCR beta chain described here comes from a study of T cell repertoires in cytomegalovirus infection. Overall study: Indicated by public TCR beta signatures were CMV infection and matching HLA type.

TCRdb re-called the reads through MiXCR, storing one row per CDR3 protein. The data hold 150,000 to 200,000 distinct CDR3 sequences, with 15% to 20% observed a single time. This receptor was obtained from a human donor in good health (CMV status not recorded). Some clones in this sample may be carry-over from other donors' samples. Source material: PBMCs.

The DNA for the CDR3 is TGTGCCAGTAGCCGGACTAGCGGGAATCGCGGCGGGGAGCTGTTTTTT. Translated, it gives CASSRTSGNRGGELFF. V gene TRBV19 combines with J gene TRBJ2-2; the match to TRBD2 covers 12 bases. Germline V lookup: CDR1 LNHDA, CDR2 SQIVND (reference sequence). The CDR3 extends over 16 amino acids. Trimming removed 6 bases from V and 7 bases from J; junction bases left unmatched: 9.